The 14 T cell receptor beta chains below come from one sample, sequenced in a study of technical replicates of blood from a few donors. The protocol was immunoSEQ multiplex PCR, while the TCRdb copy is restricted to in-frame clones and leaves out a portion. The sample records tens of thousands of clones, more than 90% being singletons. Sequencing was done on a sample of T cells isolated from PBMCs. These receptors all come from a human donor in good health.

The V and J genes are TRBV5-1 and TRBJ1-1; D remains unclear. CDR3 size: 13 residues. Trimming stripped 4 bases from V and 4 bases from J, with 11 bases between. Germline-derived CDR1 and CDR2 are SGHRS and YFSETQ. The CDR3 region has the DNA TGCGCCAGCAGCGCGGACTCTGGCACTGAAGCTTTCTTT. Protein sequence: CASSADSGTEAFF.

This rearrangement joins TRBV6-5 to TRBJ2-1, with 9 bases lining up with TRBD1. Germline V gives CDR1 MNHEY, CDR2 SVGAGI. V trimming: 5 bases; J trimming: 6 bases; junction bases outside the gene matches: 8. The CDR3 contains 15 residues. This CDR3 reads CASSLPGQGFNEQFF. The CDR3, as DNA: TGTGCCAGCAGTCTCCCGGGACAGGGATTCAATGAGCAGTTCTTC.

The chain couples TRBV19 to TRBJ2-3; tentative D call: TRBD2 (6 bases). The V end lost 7 bases, the J end lost 1 base, and 6 bases lay between the germline ends. The germline gives CDR1 LNHDA, CDR2 SQIVND (reference sequence). The CDR3 consists of 12 residues. CDR3 DNA: TGTGCCAGTACTAGCGGCACAGATACGCAGTATTTT. Translating gives CASTSGTDTQYF.

V is TRBV28 and J is TRBJ2-1, with TRBD2 matching over 11 bases. Germline values: CDR1 MDHEN, CDR2 SYDVKM. After removal of 6 bases from V and 3 bases from J, the junction contained 7 bases not matched to a gene. The CDR3 consists of 16 residues. The CDR3: CASRVPGLAVYNEQFF. CDR3 DNA sequence: TGTGCCAGCAGGGTACCGGGACTAGCGGTCTACAATGAGCAGTTCTTC.

The table lists this clone with a few counts. The genes are TRBV2 and TRBJ1-5; no reliable D call. CDR3 length: 15 residues. Per the germline V gene, CDR1 is SNHLY and CDR2 is FYNNEI. V shed 3 bases and J shed 7 bases, with 16 bases lying between them. CDR3 sequence reads: CASSDIGGVEQPQHF. The DNA for the CDR3 is TGTGCCAGCAGTGATATTGGCGGGGTTGAACAGCCCCAGCATTTT. Full variable domain (remainder filled in from reference TRBV2 and TRBJ1-5): EPEVTQTPSHQVTQMGQEVILRCVPISNHLYFYWYRQILGQKVEFLVSFYNNEISEKSEIFDDQFSVERPDGSNFTLKIRSTKLEDSAMYFCASSDIGGVEQPQHFGDGTRLSIL.

The chain employs TRBV7-9 and TRBJ1-4; no reliable D call. Germline V gene sequence: CDR1 SEHNR, CDR2 FQNEAQ (reference sequence). Trimming shortened V by 5 bases and J by 0 bases, and 7 bases separated the two germline ends. The CDR3 runs 14 residues. The CDR3 DNA follows: TGTGCCAGCAGCGCGTATGCAACTAATGAAAAACTGTTTTTT. This translates into CASSAYATNEKLFF.

In nucleotides, the CDR3 is TGCAGCCTAGGTAGTGACGAAGCTTTCTTT. Its protein product is CSLGSDEAFF. The V gene is TRBV29-1, the J gene TRBJ1-1, with no clear D. The CDR3 covers 10 residues. Deletions cut 8 bases from V and 8 bases from J, with 12 bases between. Germline V gene data show CDR1 as SQVTM and CDR2 as ANQGSEA.

V is TRBV10-1 and J is TRBJ1-2; D is uncertain. This CDR3 is 12 amino acids long. Trimming removed 3 bases from V and 5 bases from J, with 7 bases in between. Looked up from germline, CDR1 is WNHNN and CDR2 is SYGVQD (reference sequence). CDR3 nucleotides: TGCGCCAGCAGTGATTCGAGTTATGGCTACACCTTC. This translates into CASSDSSYGYTF.

V is TRBV19 and J is TRBJ1-5, with D uncertain. The CDR3 runs 13 residues. The germline gives CDR1 LNHDA, CDR2 SQIVND (reference sequence). With 5 bases removed from V and 1 base from J, the gap between germline ends came to 6 bases. CDR3 DNA sequence: TGTGCCAGTAGTTTTGAGAGCAATCAGCCCCAGCATTTT. Translating it yields CASSFESNQPQHF.

This clone was observed once. This sequence joins TRBV4-1 and TRBJ2-7, with D perhaps TRBD2 (6 bases). CDR3 length equals 14 residues. Germline CDR1 and CDR2: MGHRA and YSYEKL. Trimming took 1 base from V and 3 from J, leaving 10 bases between them. For the CDR3, the DNA is TGCGCCAGCAGCCAAGCGGGAGCCGTCTACGAGCAGTACTTC. As protein: CASSQAGAVYEQYF.

The chain joins TRBV5-6 to TRBJ2-2; D might be TRBD1 (5 bases). The CDR3 covers 15 residues. CDR1 is SGHDT, CDR2 YYEEEE, per germline. V was clipped by 2 bases and J by 4 bases, with 12 bases between them. This CDR3 reads CASSFVGASTGELFF. The CDR3, as DNA: TGTGCCAGCAGCTTCGTAGGGGCGTCCACCGGGGAGCTGTTTTTT.

The V and J genes are TRBV7-7 and TRBJ1-4, with TRBD1 matching over 8 bases. V lost 5 bases to trimming and J lost 2 bases; unmatched junction nucleotides: 4. Germline CDR1 reads SSHAT; CDR2 reads FNYEAQ (reference sequence). The CDR3 extends over 15 amino acids. The CDR3 loop is CASSPWTGTNEKLFF. CDR3 sequence (DNA): TGTGCCAGCAGCCCATGGACAGGGACTAATGAAAAACTGTTTTTT.

This rearrangement joins TRBV11-2 to TRBJ1-1, with D uncertain. This CDR3 is 15 amino acids long. Germline V gene data show CDR1 as SGHAT and CDR2 as FQNNGV. V gave up 2 bases and J gave up 3 bases, with 13 bases separating them. CDR3 loop: CASSLRGIADTEAFF. The DNA of the CDR3 is TGTGCCAGCAGCTTAAGAGGGATTGCAGACACTGAAGCTTTCTTT.

Here the CDR3 reads CAISEPPGSTYEQYF. The CDR3 DNA reads as TGTGCCATCAGTGAGCCACCGGGGAGTACCTACGAGCAGTACTTC. V gene TRBV10-3 combines with J gene TRBJ2-7; a weak D match, TRBD2 (5 bases). V was cut by 2 bases and J by 2 bases, with 13 bases left in between. Germline values: CDR1 ENHRY, CDR2 SYGVKD. This CDR3 has 15 residues.